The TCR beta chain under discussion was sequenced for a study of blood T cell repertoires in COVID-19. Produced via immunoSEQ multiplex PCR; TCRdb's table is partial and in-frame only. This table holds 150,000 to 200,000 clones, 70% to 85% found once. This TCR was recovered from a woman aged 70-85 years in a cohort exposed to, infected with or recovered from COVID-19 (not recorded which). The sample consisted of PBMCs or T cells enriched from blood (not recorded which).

This CDR3 is CASRTGTGGRTEQYF. The CDR3 bases are TGCGCCAGCAGAACCGGGACAGGGGGGAGAACCGAGCAGTACTTC. This chain uses TRBV10-2 with TRBJ2-7; 11 nucleotides align to TRBD1. Trimming removed 6 bases from V and 6 bases from J; junction bases left unmatched: 10. CDR1 and CDR2 from the germline V gene are WSHSY and SAAADI. This CDR3 is built from 15 residues.